These 4 T cell receptor beta chains originate from one sample sequenced in a study of monozygotic twins with inflammatory bowel disease. TCRdb derives one entry per CDR3 protein from the 5' RACE reads, leaving out DNA. Here the sample table reports about 330,000 distinct CDR3 sequences. Sequenced: blood. The receptors derive from a human donor with ulcerative colitis or Crohn's disease, or a healthy co-twin of an affected twin (not recorded which).

This sequence joins TRBV21-1 and TRBJ1-1; TCRdb selects TRBD1, and the lack of DNA leaves this call unchecked. TRBV21-1 is deemed a pseudogene. The CDR3 length is 21 residues. The chain's CDR3 is CASSKAQEVARDRVVDTEAFF.

This chain uses TRBV28 with TRBJ1-3; TCRdb proposes TRBD1, but this gene call is untestable without DNA. This CDR3 has 12 residues. Germline lookup yields CDR1 MDHEN and CDR2 SYDVKM. The CDR3 spells CASSFLGDTIYF. The whole variable domain, filled in from reference TRBV28 and TRBJ1-3, reads DVKVTQSSRYLVKRTGEKVFLECVQDMDHENMFWYRQDPGLGLRLIYFSYDVKMKEKGDIPEGYSVSREKKERFSLILESASTNQTSMYLCASSFLGDTIYFGEGSWLTVV.

The chain joins TRBV5-5 to TRBJ1-2. Per the germline V gene, CDR1 is SGHKS and CDR2 is YYEKEE (reference sequence). The CDR3 is 15 residues long. CDR3 sequence: CASSVLGQNNYGYTF.

This chain links TRBV27 with TRBJ2-7; TCRdb returns TRBD1, unconfirmable since there is no DNA. This CDR3 has 16 residues. Germline CDR1 reads MNHEY; CDR2 reads SMNVEV (reference sequence). The CDR3 sequence is CASSLSWGSVMYEQYF.